Listed below are T cell receptor beta chains from one sample, sequenced in a study of cytomegalovirus exposure and HLA in healthy donors. Sequenced by immunoSEQ multiplex PCR; TCRdb stores in-frame clones only, minus some. Of about 78,000 clones listed, 96% are singletons. Source material: PBMCs. The receptors come from a man aged 18 to 29 in good health and CMV-seropositive. The CDR3 runs from the conserved cysteine through the conserved F or W. D genes are given only for firm matches. Expanded clones get a size class; other rows say once, few or many, or leave the size out.

J gene | D gene | clone size | V gene | CDR3 length | CDR3 protein | CDR3 DNA
TRBJ2-3 | - | - | TRBV6-5 | 15 | CASYRMAGDADTQYF | TGTGCCAGCTACCGGATGGCAGGGGACGCAGATACGCAGTATTTT
TRBJ2-7 | TRBD2 | once | TRBV6-9 | 15 | CASIGTGGPSSEQYF | TGTGCCAGCATTGGCACGGGAGGGCCCTCTAGCGAGCAGTACTTC
TRBJ2-7 | TRBD2 | - | TRBV7-2 | 15 | CASSLALAGVDEQYF | TGTGCCAGCAGCTTAGCCCTAGCGGGAGTTGACGAGCAGTACTTC
TRBJ2-7 | TRBD1 | - | TRBV15 | 15 | CATSSLGTGAYEQYF | TGTGCCACCAGCAGTCTCGGGACAGGCGCCTACGAGCAGTACTTC
TRBJ1-2 | - | - | TRBV20-1 | 9 | CSLEGGYTF | TGCAGTTTGGAGGGTGGCTACACCTTC
TRBJ2-3 | TRBD2 | - | TRBV7-8 | 15 | CASSSGLAGTDTQYF | TGTGCCAGCAGCTCCGGACTAGCGGGGACAGATACGCAGTATTTT
TRBJ1-5 | TRBD1 | - | TRBV6-5 | 15 | CASSYLQGADQPQHF | TGTGCCAGCAGTTATTTACAGGGGGCAGACCAGCCCCAGCATTTT
TRBJ2-2 | TRBD2 | - | TRBV9 | 16 | CASSVGLAGVPGELFF | TGTGCCAGCAGCGTCGGACTAGCGGGAGTCCCCGGGGAGCTGTTTTTT
TRBJ1-2 | - | - | TRBV11-3 | 17 | CASSLDAVSCRVYGYTF | TGTGCCAGCAGCTTAGATGCGGTTTCGTGCAGGGTTTATGGCTACACCTTC
TRBJ1-4 | TRBD1 | - | TRBV4-2 | 16 | CASSQGGTATNEKLFF | TGTGCCAGCAGCCAAGGAGGGACAGCCACTAATGAAAAACTGTTTTTT
TRBJ2-3 | - | - | TRBV30 | 12 | CAWTGSTDTQYF | TGTGCCTGGACCGGGAGCACAGATACGCAGTATTTT
TRBJ2-4 | TRBD2 | - | TRBV29-1 | 20 | CSVEVARLGLAGRGRNIQYF | TGCAGCGTTGAAGTTGCCCGCCTTGGACTAGCGGGAAGGGGGAGAAACATTCAGTACTTC
TRBJ2-1 | - | - | TRBV11-2 | 13 | CASSSGSYNEQFF | TGTGCCAGCAGTAGCGGCTCCTACAATGAGCAGTTCTTC
TRBJ2-5 | TRBD2 | - | TRBV7-8 | 14 | CASSSSGSRETQYF | TGTGCCAGCAGCTCTAGCGGGAGTAGGGAGACCCAGTACTTC
TRBJ2-7 | TRBD1 | - | TRBV5-5 | 14 | CASSSRDRLYEQYF | TGTGCCAGCAGCTCCCGGGACAGACTCTACGAGCAGTACTTC
TRBJ2-2 | TRBD1 | - | TRBV30 | 14 | CAWRRQGDAGELFF | TGTGCCTGGAGGCGACAGGGTGACGCCGGGGAGCTGTTTTTT
TRBJ1-1 | - | once | TRBV6-6 | 14 | CASSPTGMNTEAFF | TGTGCCAGCAGCCCTACAGGGATGAACACTGAAGCTTTCTTT
TRBJ1-5 | - | - | TRBV7-9 | 14 | CASSSGVHNQPQHF | TGTGCCAGCAGCTCCGGGGTCCACAATCAGCCCCAGCATTTT
TRBJ2-2 | - | - | TRBV6-5 | 13 | CASSPQSPGELFF | TGTGCCAGCAGTCCCCAGTCCCCCGGGGAGCTGTTTTTT
TRBJ2-7 | - | - | TRBV30 | 12 | CAWSSPGVKQYF | TGTGCCTGGAGCAGCCCGGGGGTCAAGCAGTACTTC
TRBJ1-4 | TRBD1 | - | TRBV5-6 | 18 | CASSMGQGARATNEKLFF | TGTGCCAGCAGCATGGGACAGGGGGCGCGGGCAACTAATGAAAAACTGTTTTTT
TRBJ1-1 | TRBD1 | - | TRBV19 | 15 | CASSTGGAVNTEAFF | TGTGCCAGCTCGACAGGGGGCGCGGTGAACACTGAAGCTTTCTTT
TRBJ2-7 | - | once | TRBV7-3 | 14 | CASSQGPRQSEQYF | TGTGCCAGCAGCCAGGGGCCCCGGCAAAGCGAGCAGTACTTC
TRBJ1-5 | - | once | TRBV28 | 12 | CASSQSGGPQHF | TGTGCCAGCAGCCAAAGCGGGGGGCCCCAGCATTTT
TRBJ2-5 | - | - | TRBV7-2 | 13 | CASSSGLEETQYF | TGTGCCAGCAGCTCCGGACTGGAAGAGACCCAGTACTTC
TRBJ2-3 | TRBD2 | - | TRBV5-6 | 17 | CASTPWSGRGPTDTQYF | TGTGCCAGCACCCCCTGGTCAGGGAGGGGACCCACAGATACGCAGTATTTT
TRBJ2-7 | TRBD2 | few | TRBV13 | 16 | CASSLVAGGRMLEQYF | TGTGCCAGCAGCTTAGTGGCGGGGGGGCGGATGTTAGAGCAGTACTTC
TRBJ2-1 | TRBD1 | few | TRBV28 | 15 | CASSQSPDRVGEQFF | TGTGCCAGCAGTCAATCACCGGACAGGGTCGGAGAGCAGTTCTTC
TRBJ1-2 | - | - | TRBV27 | 14 | CASSTKVQGPGYTF | TGTGCCAGCAGTACAAAAGTACAGGGCCCTGGCTACACCTTC
TRBJ1-1 | TRBD1 | - | TRBV28 | 13 | CASRAGTGPEAFF | TGTGCCAGCAGAGCCGGGACAGGGCCTGAAGCTTTCTTT
TRBJ1-5 | - | - | TRBV5-1 | 14 | CASSLGQFGQPQHF | TGCGCCAGCAGCTTGGGACAGTTCGGTCAGCCCCAGCATTTT
TRBJ1-1 | - | once | TRBV28 | 15 | CASSLFGRVNTEAFF | TGTGCCAGCAGTTTATTTGGCAGGGTGAACACTGAAGCTTTCTTT
TRBJ1-4 | - | - | TRBV28 | 15 | CASSFFRRFGEKLFF | TGTGCCAGCAGTTTTTTCCGCAGGTTTGGGGAAAAACTGTTTTTT
TRBJ1-2 | - | - | TRBV28 | 12 | CASGPGGDGYTF | TGTGCCAGCGGACCGGGGGGAGATGGCTACACCTTC
TRBJ2-5 | - | - | TRBV10-3 | 15 | CAIRREGGGQETQYF | TGTGCCATCAGAAGGGAGGGGGGGGGACAAGAGACCCAGTACTTC
TRBJ2-2 | - | - | TRBV10-2 | 16 | CASSGPAGRGTGELFF | TGCGCCAGCAGCGGTCCGGCGGGAAGGGGCACCGGGGAGCTGTTTTTT
TRBJ2-3 | TRBD1 | - | TRBV27 | 13 | CASSGQGTDTQYF | TGTGCCAGCAGTGGACAGGGAACAGATACGCAGTATTTT
TRBJ1-3 | - | once | TRBV11-1 | 12 | CASSRGGNTIYF | TGTGCCAGCAGCCGAGGTGGAAACACCATATATTTT
TRBJ2-1 | TRBD2 | - | TRBV4-2 | 16 | CASSQGWRESRNEQFF | TGTGCCAGCAGCCAAGGTTGGCGGGAGTCTAGGAATGAGCAGTTCTTC
TRBJ2-3 | - | - | TRBV2 | 13 | CASSESGADTQYF | TGTGCCAGCAGTGAATCAGGGGCAGATACGCAGTATTTT
TRBJ1-2 | TRBD1 | once | TRBV11-2 | 14 | CASSLGTGNYGYTF | TGTGCCAGCAGCTTAGGGACAGGGAACTATGGCTACACCTTC
TRBJ2-7 | TRBD1 | - | TRBV6-1 | 14 | CASRRQGDAYEQYF | TGTGCCAGCAGAAGACAGGGGGACGCCTACGAGCAGTACTTC
TRBJ2-7 | - | - | TRBV7-9 | 15 | CASSSARLKTYEQYF | TGTGCCAGCAGCTCTGCTCGACTAAAAACCTACGAGCAGTACTTC
TRBJ1-2 | TRBD1 | - | TRBV19 | 14 | CASSPPGQRYGYTF | TGTGCCAGTAGTCCTCCGGGACAGCGCTATGGCTACACCTTC
TRBJ1-1 | - | - | TRBV2 | 16 | CASLSPTYYMNTEAFF | TGTGCCAGCCTCTCTCCGACTTATTACATGAACACTGAAGCTTTCTTT
TRBJ1-1 | - | once | TRBV7-9 | 12 | CASSSGITEAFF | TGTGCCAGCAGCTCGGGGATCACTGAAGCTTTCTTT
TRBJ2-3 | TRBD1 | - | TRBV5-1 | 15 | CASSGRQGATDTQYF | TGCGCCAGCAGCGGTCGACAGGGGGCCACAGATACGCAGTATTTT
TRBJ2-1 | - | - | TRBV5-5 | 14 | CASSLAAPVDEQFF | TGTGCCAGCAGCTTGGCCGCCCCGGTTGATGAGCAGTTCTTC
TRBJ2-7 | - | - | TRBV10-2 | 14 | CASSRGRDTYEQYF | TGCGCCAGCAGCCGGGGAAGAGACACCTACGAGCAGTACTTC
TRBJ2-5 | - | - | TRBV7-2 | 15 | CASSPWTVKQETQYF | TGTGCCAGCAGCCCATGGACAGTGAAACAAGAGACCCAGTACTTC
TRBJ2-7 | - | - | TRBV14 | 15 | CASRPDTGLDYEQYF | TGTGCCAGCCGACCCGATACAGGGCTTGACTACGAGCAGTACTTC
TRBJ2-7 | TRBD1 | - | TRBV9 | 14 | CASSVRDSHYEQYF | TGTGCCAGCAGCGTCCGGGACAGTCACTACGAGCAGTACTTC
TRBJ2-5 | TRBD2 | once | TRBV28 | 14 | CGTSGRALGETQYF | TGTGGGACTAGCGGGAGGGCCCTCGGGGAGACCCAGTACTTC